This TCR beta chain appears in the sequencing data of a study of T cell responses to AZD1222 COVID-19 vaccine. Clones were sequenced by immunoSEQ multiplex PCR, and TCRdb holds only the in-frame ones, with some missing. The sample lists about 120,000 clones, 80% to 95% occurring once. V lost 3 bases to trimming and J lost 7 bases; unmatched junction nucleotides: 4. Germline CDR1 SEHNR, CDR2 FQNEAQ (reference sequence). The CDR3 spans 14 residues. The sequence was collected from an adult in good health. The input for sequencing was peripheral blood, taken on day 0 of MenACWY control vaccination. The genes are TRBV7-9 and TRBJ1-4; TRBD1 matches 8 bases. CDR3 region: CASSFDRGSEKLFF. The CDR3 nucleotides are TGTGCCAGCAGCTTTGACAGGGGATCTGAAAAACTGTTTTTT. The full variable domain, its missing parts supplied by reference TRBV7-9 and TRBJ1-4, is DTGVSQNPRHKITKRGQNVTFRCDPISEHNRLYWYRQTLGQGPEFLTYFQNEAQLEKSRLLSDRFSAERPKGSFSTLEIQRTEQGDSAMYLCASSFDRGSEKLFFGSGTQLSVL.